The 12 T cell receptor beta chains below come from one sample, sequenced in a study of cytomegalovirus exposure and HLA in healthy donors. The PCR had 60 Vbeta and 13 Jbeta primers. Libraries were prepared by immunoSEQ multiplex PCR; TCRdb keeps only in-frame clonotypes and omits some of them. The sample lists about 200,000 clones, around 78% occurring once. Source material: PBMCs. These receptors were obtained from a woman in her twenties or thirties in good health and CMV-seropositive.

This sequence joins TRBV11-3 and TRBJ2-3; 15 nucleotides align to TRBD2. The CDR3 consists of 16 residues. Trimming cost V 5 bases and J 3 bases; bases outside gene matches: 3. The germline gives CDR1 SGHNT, CDR2 YENEEA. This CDR3 reads CASSQGTSGRTDTQYF. The DNA of the CDR3 is TGTGCCAGCAGCCAGGGGACTAGCGGGAGGACAGATACGCAGTATTTT.

CDR3 region: CASSLAGGVTGELFF. The CDR3, as DNA: TGCGCCAGCAGCTTGGCAGGGGGCGTCACCGGGGAGCTGTTTTTT. V is TRBV5-1 and J is TRBJ2-2; 8 nucleotides align to TRBD1. Germline CDR1 and CDR2: SGHRS and YFSETQ. CDR3 length: 15 residues. J was trimmed by 4 bases and V by 0 bases; bases with no gene match: 2. The full variable domain, with the rest looked up from reference TRBV5-1 and TRBJ2-2, is KAGVTQTPRYLIKTRGQQVTLSCSPISGHRSVSWYQQTPGQGLQFLFEYFSETQRNKGNFPGRFSGRQFSNSRSEMNVSTLELGDSALYLCASSLAGGVTGELFFGEGSRLTVL.

This clone was recorded once. This chain joins TRBV5-1 and TRBJ2-2; 9 bases are shared with TRBD1. The germline V gene has CDR1 SGHRS and CDR2 YFSETQ. V lost 1 base to trimming and J lost 3 bases; unmatched junction nucleotides: 7. The CDR3 has 17 amino acids. The CDR3 reads CASSLSGTGKYTGELFF. The CDR3 DNA reads TGCGCCAGCAGCTTGAGTGGGACAGGGAAGTACACCGGGGAGCTGTTTTTT.

V is TRBV18 and J is TRBJ2-7; no clear D. Germline CDR1 KGHSH, CDR2 LQKENI. Trimming left V 3 bases short and J 4 bases short, with 7 bases between. This CDR3 has 12 residues. CDR3 amino acids: CASSPPIYEQYF. As DNA, the CDR3 is TGTGCCAGCTCACCCCCAATTTACGAGCAGTACTTC.

This chain links TRBV9 with TRBJ1-2; D ambiguous. Trimming took 5 bases from V and 7 from J, leaving 12 bases between them. Germline V gene sequence: CDR1 SGDLS, CDR2 YYNGEE. The CDR3 covers 12 residues. The CDR3 loop reads CASSEGGVGYTF. CDR3 sequence (DNA): TGTGCCAGCAGTGAGGGAGGCGTTGGCTACACCTTC.

The gene calls are TRBV11-2 and TRBJ2-7; 9 bases map to TRBD2. J was trimmed by 3 bases and V by 0 bases; bases with no gene match: 6. Germline CDR1 reads SGHAT; CDR2 reads FQNNGV. The CDR3 totals 16 residues. CDR3 in amino acids: CASSLDRGAGGYEQYF. DNA for the CDR3: TGTGCCAGCAGCTTAGATCGAGGAGCGGGAGGCTACGAGCAGTACTTC.

This chain joins TRBV11-2 and TRBJ2-7, with D possibly TRBD2 on 5 matching bases. The CDR3 is made up of 15 amino acids. Deletions cut 3 bases from V and 0 bases from J, with 12 bases between. Germline assignment: CDR1 SGHAT and CDR2 FQNNGV. This chain's CDR3 is CASSLAAGSSYEQYF. In nucleotides, the CDR3 is TGTGCCAGCAGCTTGGCGGCGGGCAGCTCCTACGAGCAGTACTTC. Looking up the rest from reference TRBV11-2 and TRBJ2-7 gives the full variable domain: EAGVAQSPRYKIIEKRQSVAFWCNPISGHATLYWYQQILGQGPKLLIQFQNNGVVDDSQLPKDRFSAERLKGVDSTLKIQPAKLEDSAVYLCASSLAAGSSYEQYFGPGTRLTVT.

The chain combines TRBV6-1 with TRBJ2-7, with 7 nucleotides matching TRBD2. CDR1 and CDR2 from the germline V gene are MNHNS and SASEGT. V gave up 0 bases and J gave up 2 bases; unmatched junction bases: 10. The CDR3 totals 17 residues. The CDR3 reads CASSEARGEGSTYEQYF. The CDR3 coding sequence is TGTGCCAGCAGTGAAGCTCGCGGGGAGGGGTCGACCTACGAGCAGTACTTC.

The chain uses TRBV28 and TRBJ1-4; 7 bases are shared with TRBD1. CDR3 size: 14 residues. Per the germline V gene, CDR1 is MDHEN and CDR2 is SYDVKM. Unmatched junction bases numbered 3, after V lost 4 bases and J lost 4 bases. The CDR3 spells CASSWTGFNEKLFF. The CDR3 coding sequence is TGTGCCAGCAGTTGGACAGGCTTTAATGAAAAACTGTTTTTT. The full variable domain, in which reference TRBV28 and TRBJ1-4 provide the parts outside the CDR3, is DVKVTQSSRYLVKRTGEKVFLECVQDMDHENMFWYRQDPGLGLRLIYFSYDVKMKEKGDIPEGYSVSREKKERFSLILESASTNQTSMYLCASSWTGFNEKLFFGSGTQLSVL.

This chain connects TRBV28 to TRBJ1-2; 9 bases line up with TRBD1. The CDR3 has 13 amino acids. The trim removed 4 bases at V and 8 bases at J, leaving 5 bases unmatched. Per germline, CDR1 MDHEN and CDR2 SYDVKM. CDR3 residues: CASSSGQGKGYTF. CDR3 nucleotide sequence: TGTGCCAGCAGTTCCGGACAGGGGAAGGGCTACACCTTC.

This clone is a singleton in its sample. Because the CDR3's place on the DNA is in doubt, the DNA is left out and the CDR3 is given as listed by TCRdb. The V gene is TRBV21-1, the J gene TRBJ1-1; the tabulated D call, TRBD1, remains unverified against the DNA. TRBV21-1 is a pseudogene segment. The CDR3 extends over 19 residues, inclusive of both ends. CDR3 region: CASSKARVGTGSGNTEAFF.

The chain recombines TRBV7-6 with TRBJ2-7; possible D gene TRBD1, 5 bases. CDR1 is SGHVS and CDR2 is FNYEAQ in the germline V gene. The CDR3 covers 13 residues. With 2 bases removed from V and 7 bases from J, the gap between germline ends came to 12 bases. The CDR3 reads CASSLRGRGEQYF. The CDR3, as DNA: TGTGCCAGCAGCTTAAGGGGTAGGGGTGAGCAGTACTTC.